Each of the 28 T cell receptor beta chains below was sequenced from the same sample in a study of cytomegalovirus exposure and HLA in healthy donors. PCR was performed using 60 Vbeta and 13 Jbeta primers. Data came from immunoSEQ multiplex PCR; TCRdb stores just in-frame clones and leaves some out. The table records 130,000 or so clones, roughly 73% of them present only once. Sequenced material: PBMCs. These receptor sequences come from a male donor in good health and CMV-seronegative.

The chain recombines TRBV19 with TRBJ2-2; TRBD1 might be the D (6 bases). CDR1 and CDR2 from the germline V gene are LNHDA and SQIVND (reference sequence). The V end was cut by 4 bases, the J end by 4 bases, with 10 bases between. The CDR3 extends over 14 amino acids. The CDR3 here is CASSRQDLTGELFF. CDR3 in DNA: TGTGCCAGTAGTAGACAGGACCTCACCGGGGAGCTGTTTTTT.

This chain joins TRBV5-6 and TRBJ1-5; 9 bases match TRBD1. This CDR3 is 17 amino acids long. Unmatched junction bases numbered 9, after V lost 1 base and J lost 4 bases. The germline gives CDR1 SGHDT, CDR2 YYEEEE. In nucleotides, the CDR3 is TGTGCCAGCAGCTTGCCAGAGGGACAGGGTTCAAATCAGCCCCAGCATTTT. It is translated as CASSLPEGQGSNQPQHF.

This chain connects TRBV7-9 to TRBJ2-5, with TRBD1 matching over 9 bases. Matching the DNA end better, TRBJ2-7 makes the J call doubtful. CDR3 size: 16 residues. The V gene's germline CDR1 is SEHNR and CDR2 FQNEAQ (reference sequence). The CDR3 is CASSLALGQGLYEQYF. CDR3 in DNA: TGTGCCAGCAGCTTAGCTCTAGGACAGGGGTTATACGAGCAGTACTTC.

The rearrangement links TRBV19 to TRBJ2-5; D might be TRBD2 (6 bases). Germline V gene lookup returns CDR1 LNHDA and CDR2 SQIVND (reference sequence). This CDR3 is 13 amino acids long. Trimming pared 5 bases from V and 2 bases from J, leaving 9 bases between. CDR3 nucleotide sequence: TGTGCCAGTAGTTTCCGGGGGCAAGAGACCCAGTACTTC. It codes for CASSFRGQETQYF.

V is TRBV9 and J is TRBJ2-3, with 7 bases aligning to TRBD2. V lost 3 bases and J lost 6; bases outside the gene matches: 13. The CDR3 is 16 residues long. The germline gives CDR1 SGDLS, CDR2 YYNGEE. The CDR3 DNA is TGTGCCAGCAGCGCGGAGGGTGCGGGGGAAGTGGATACGCAGTATTTT. Residues: CASSAEGAGEVDTQYF.

This clone was detected once. V is TRBV2 and J is TRBJ2-1, with 12 nucleotides matching TRBD2. The CDR3 totals 16 residues. V was pared by 2 bases and J by 8 bases, with 7 bases of the junction left unmatched. Germline CDR1 and CDR2: SNHLY and FYNNEI. For the CDR3, the DNA is TGTGCCAGCAGTGAACTTACTAGCGGGGGGTGGGATGAGCAGTTCTTC. Translated: CASSELTSGGWDEQFF.

V usage is TRBV29-1 and J usage is TRBJ1-4; 7 positions agree with TRBD1. Germline loops: CDR1 SQVTM, CDR2 ANQGSEA. This CDR3 contains 15 residues. V lost 6 bases to trimming and J lost 5 bases; unmatched junction nucleotides: 12. The CDR3 sequence is CSVEGLGQTNEKLFF. The CDR3 DNA sequence: TGCAGCGTCGAGGGGCTGGGACAGACAAATGAAAAACTGTTTTTT.

This chain connects TRBV11-2 to TRBJ2-7; 12 bases match TRBD2. Germline CDR1 reads SGHAT; CDR2 reads FQNNGV. V lost 3 bases to trimming and J lost 7 bases; unmatched junction nucleotides: 7. This CDR3 has 15 residues. Written as DNA, the CDR3 is TGTGCCAGCAGCTTGGCTAGCGGGGGGGCGGTTGAGCAGTACTTC. Translating it yields CASSLASGGAVEQYF. The entire variable domain, with the rest obtained from reference TRBV11-2 and TRBJ2-7, is as follows: EAGVAQSPRYKIIEKRQSVAFWCNPISGHATLYWYQQILGQGPKLLIQFQNNGVVDDSQLPKDRFSAERLKGVDSTLKIQPAKLEDSAVYLCASSLASGGAVEQYFGPGTRLTVT.

This chain joins TRBV6-5 and TRBJ1-1; D unclear. Deletions cut 7 bases from V and 6 bases from J, with 21 bases between. Germline-derived CDR1 and CDR2 are MNHEY and SVGAGI. This CDR3 contains 15 residues. The CDR3, as DNA: TGTGCCAGCACCCCGAGCGGCGGGGATTGGTCTGAAGCTTTCTTT. The encoded protein is CASTPSGGDWSEAFF.

The V gene is TRBV5-1, the J gene TRBJ1-2; the match to TRBD1 covers 9 bases. V shed 4 bases and J 2 bases; nucleotides not matched to a gene: 6. The germline V gene encodes CDR1 SGHRS and CDR2 YFSETQ. The CDR3 covers 15 residues. This CDR3 reads CASSPRTGVNYGYTF. The CDR3 DNA sequence: TGCGCCAGCAGCCCTAGGACAGGGGTCAACTATGGCTACACCTTC.

This chain connects TRBV27 to TRBJ2-3; D possibly corresponds to TRBD2 (7 bases). CDR3 length: 15 residues. CDR1 and CDR2 from the germline V gene are MNHEY and SMNVEV (reference sequence). V was shortened by 6 bases and J by 7 bases, with 20 bases between the two germline ends. CDR3 protein: CASRWRGTYTNTQYF. CDR3 in DNA: TGTGCCAGCAGGTGGCGGGGGACATACACGAATACGCAGTATTTT.

The rearrangement uses TRBV2 and TRBJ1-1, with D maybe TRBD1 (6 bases). Germline assignment: CDR1 SNHLY and CDR2 FYNNEI. The CDR3 covers 12 residues. V lost 7 bases and J lost 7, with 13 bases in between. The CDR3 region has the DNA TGTGCCAGCACCGGACAGCCTTATGAAGCTTTCTTT. This encodes CASTGQPYEAFF. The full variable domain, in which reference TRBV2 and TRBJ1-1 provide the parts outside the CDR3, is EPEVTQTPSHQVTQMGQEVILRCVPISNHLYFYWYRQILGQKVEFLVSFYNNEISEKSEIFDDQFSVERPDGSNFTLKIRSTKLEDSAMYFCASTGQPYEAFFGQGTRLTVV.

The rearrangement links TRBV5-1 to TRBJ2-7; 10 bases are shared with TRBD2. Germline V lookup: CDR1 SGHRS, CDR2 YFSETQ. Losses at the gene ends were 4 bases for V and 1 base for J; bases not matched to a gene: 5. This CDR3 has 15 residues. Here the CDR3 reads CASSGTGLASYEQYF. CDR3 in DNA: TGCGCCAGCAGCGGAACGGGACTAGCGTCCTACGAGCAGTACTTC.

This clone was found once. The chain has TRBV19 and TRBJ2-1, with 7 bases identical to TRBD2. Germline V gene lookup returns CDR1 LNHDA and CDR2 SQIVND (reference sequence). The CDR3 has 14 residues. The J segment lost 7 bases and the V segment lost 5 bases, leaving 8 bases of the junction unmatched. CDR3 DNA: TGTGCCAGTAGTTTCCAGGCTAGCGGAAATGAGCAGTTCTTC. Its protein is CASSFQASGNEQFF.

This clone was picked up a small number of times. This chain links TRBV4-3 with TRBJ2-7, with 9 bases lining up with TRBD1. The CDR3 extends over 16 amino acids. Trimming removed 0 bases from V and 5 bases from J; junction bases left unmatched: 8. Per the germline V gene, CDR1 is LGHNA and CDR2 is YSLEER. The CDR3 here is CASSQDVGTGGHEQYF. In DNA, the CDR3 is TGCGCCAGCAGCCAAGACGTAGGAACAGGGGGCCACGAGCAGTACTTC.

V and J are TRBV7-9 and TRBJ1-2; D remains unclear. V was cut by 2 bases and J by 8 bases, with 3 bases left in between. Per the germline V gene, CDR1 is SEHNR and CDR2 is FQNEAQ (reference sequence). The CDR3 consists of 10 residues. The CDR3 DNA reads TGTGCCAGCAGCTTACAAGGCTACACCTTC. Translated: CASSLQGYTF. The entire variable domain, with the rest obtained from reference TRBV7-9 and TRBJ1-2, is as follows: DTGVSQNPRHKITKRGQNVTFRCDPISEHNRLYWYRQTLGQGPEFLTYFQNEAQLEKSRLLSDRFSAERPKGSFSTLEIQRTEQGDSAMYLCASSLQGYTFGSGTRLTVV.

V gene TRBV6-1 combines with J gene TRBJ2-7; D not resolved. V lost 6 bases, J lost 3 bases, and 6 bases lay in between. CDR3 length: 11 residues. Germline V lookup: CDR1 MNHNS, CDR2 SASEGT. The CDR3 nucleotides read TGTGCCAGCAGCCTTTTCTACGAGCAGTACTTC. It codes for CASSLFYEQYF.

This clone was detected a few times. The chain links TRBV4-3 to TRBJ1-6; 9 bases align to TRBD1. Trimming removed 0 bases from V and 10 bases from J; junction bases left unmatched: 4. The V gene's germline CDR1 is LGHNA and CDR2 YSLEER. This CDR3 contains 15 residues. As DNA, the CDR3 is TGCGCCAGCAGCCAAGAGGGGACAGGGAAATCACCCCTCCACTTT. Protein sequence: CASSQEGTGKSPLHF.

This clone has more than one count but fewer than ten. CDR3 loop: CASSIGGGAEAFF. For the CDR3, the DNA is TGTGCCAGCAGTATAGGGGGGGGAGCTGAAGCTTTCTTT. The chain has TRBV27 and TRBJ1-1; D is possibly TRBD1 (6 bases). Trimming pared 5 bases from V and 6 bases from J, leaving 13 bases between. From germline, CDR1 is MNHEY and CDR2 SMNVEV (reference sequence). The CDR3 runs to 13 residues.

The J gene is TRBJ2-7, the V gene TRBV7-2; possible D gene TRBD1, 6 bases. This CDR3 has 13 residues. From germline, CDR1 is SGHTA and CDR2 FQGNSA. Trimming left V 1 base short and J 4 bases short, with 8 bases between. CDR3 loop: CASSLGTEYEQYF. The CDR3 DNA is TGTGCCAGCAGCTTAGGGACAGAGTACGAGCAGTACTTC. Full variable domain (outside the CDR3, taken from reference TRBV7-2 and TRBJ2-7): GAGVSQSPSNKVTEKGKDVELRCDPISGHTALYWYRQSLGQGLEFLIYFQGNSAPDKSGLPSDRFSAERTGGSVSTLTIQRTQQEDSAVYLCASSLGTEYEQYFGPGTRLTVT.

The rearrangement links TRBV6-5 to TRBJ1-2, with 7 bases aligning to TRBD1. Germline V gene sequence: CDR1 MNHEY, CDR2 SVGAGI. This CDR3 spans 14 amino acids. The junction had 8 bases not matched to a gene; V was cut back by 7 bases and J by 3 bases. The CDR3 DNA follows: TGTGCCAGCACCTCATACACAGGGGACTATGGCTACACCTTC. Its protein product is CASTSYTGDYGYTF.

J is TRBJ2-7 and V is TRBV29-1; 10 positions match TRBD1. CDR3 length: 15 amino acids. The germline V gene encodes CDR1 SQVTM and CDR2 ANQGSEA. Trimming at V came to 4 bases and at J to 2 bases, leaving 8 bases not matched to a gene. The CDR3 is CSVGIRGQGTYEQYF. The CDR3 DNA reads TGCAGCGTTGGAATAAGGGGACAGGGGACCTACGAGCAGTACTTC.

In its sample, this clone was seen a few times. The genes are TRBV9 and TRBJ1-2; 9 bases are shared with TRBD1. CDR1 SGDLS and CDR2 YYNGEE come from the germline V gene. V gave up 3 bases and J gave up 4 bases; unmatched junction bases: 10. This CDR3 is 16 amino acids long. The CDR3 loop is CASSGGQGKQPYGYTF. CDR3 in DNA: TGTGCCAGCAGCGGCGGACAGGGGAAGCAACCCTATGGCTACACCTTC.

The chain joins TRBV4-1 to TRBJ1-4, with TRBD1 as a possible D gene (6 bases). Germline loops: CDR1 MGHRA, CDR2 YSYEKL. The CDR3 runs to 16 residues. V lost 1 base and J lost 8, with 17 bases in between. CDR3 sequence (DNA): TGCGCCAGCAGCCAAGTCAGTGCGGGGGCTGGAGAAAAACTGTTTTTT. Protein product: CASSQVSAGAGEKLFF.

This clone was seen a handful of times. The rearrangement links TRBV5-4 to TRBJ1-2, with a weak D call TRBD1 (6 bases). Germline CDR1 is SGHNT and CDR2 is YYREEE (reference sequence). The CDR3 extends over 15 amino acids. V lost 4 bases to trimming and J lost 4 bases, with 17 bases between them. CDR3 bases: TGTGCCAGCAGCGATCGTTCTCAGGGGACCTATGGCTACACCTTC. The encoded protein is CASSDRSQGTYGYTF.

The chain links TRBV10-1 to TRBJ2-2; D is possibly TRBD2 (5 bases). CDR1 WNHNN and CDR2 SYGVQD come from the germline V gene (reference sequence). The CDR3 sequence is 15 residues long. Trimming cost V 8 bases and J 5 bases, with 18 bases left between them. CDR3 sequence (DNA): TGCGCCAGCCAACCCGCCGACCGAGGGACCGGGGAGCTGTTTTTT. This sequence encodes CASQPADRGTGELFF.

The chain uses TRBV7-8 and TRBJ2-5, with TRBD2 matching over 11 bases. The CDR3 extends over 16 amino acids. Germline V gene data show CDR1 as SGHVS and CDR2 as FQNEAQ. V lost 1 base and J lost 4; bases outside the gene matches: 5. The CDR3 region is CASSLVLAGGGETQYF. CDR3 sequence (DNA): TGTGCCAGCAGCTTAGTTCTAGCGGGGGGCGGAGAGACCCAGTACTTC.

DNA of the CDR3: TGTGCCAGCAGCGTGCGGACAGGGAGCACCGGGGAGCTGTTTTTT. This codes for CASSVRTGSTGELFF. The J gene is TRBJ2-2, the V gene TRBV9; 8 nucleotides agree with TRBD1. CDR1 and CDR2 (germline): SGDLS, YYNGEE. CDR3 size: 15 residues. After removal of 2 bases from V and 4 bases from J, the junction contained 4 bases not matched to a gene.